This TCR beta chain was sequenced for a study of blood T cell repertoires in COVID-19. Study at large: T cells, B-cell-depleted T cells, or PBMCs supplied cDNA or gDNA.

In the original analysis: Nucleated cell number was recorded as an estimate derived from reference gene primer amplification. Profiling relied on immunoSEQ multiplex PCR, and the TCRdb table lists in-frame clones only, not all of them. D and trimming come from the DNA, and the V and J calls and clone size come from that table. Of 200,000 to 250,000 clones in the sample, approximately 90% were seen once. Per germline, CDR1 SGHRS and CDR2 YFSETQ. CDR3 length equals 15 residues. Trimming took 4 bases from V and 4 from J, leaving 14 bases between them. Ages ranged from 18 to 89 years, with residence in under 25 US areas. Participants had their cohort set by participant-reported clinical history.

The sequence came from a man under 40 who had recovered from COVID-19. The sequenced material came from PBMCs or T cells enriched from blood (not recorded which). V and J are TRBV5-1 and TRBJ2-2, with a weak D call TRBD1 (5 bases). CDR3 DNA sequence: TGCGCCAGCAGCCGAGATAGACAGACCACCGGGGAGCTGTTTTTT. Its translation is CASSRDRQTTGELFF.